The clone carrying this T cell receptor beta chain was seen just once. Donors were healthy Caucasian individuals from Russia aged roughly 6 to 90. This sample was included in a study of blood T cells in healthy people across ages. The authors ran a second PCR of 7 to 11 cycles using a sample-barcoded 5' primer and a J-beta primer mix. One entry per CDR3 protein results from TCRdb running MiXCR on the 5' RACE reads. The table records approximately 2,000,000 distinct CDR3 sequences, about two fifths of them present only once. The length of the CDR3 is 17 residues. J lost 4 bases, V lost 3 bases, and 14 bases had no gene match.

The chain combines TRBV12-3 or TRBV12-4 with TRBJ1-2; 7 bases are shared with TRBD1. The specimen sequenced was blood. This sequence originates from a human donor in good health. The CDR3 region has the DNA TGTGCCAGCAGTTTGGAGGGACAGCCTATTACGCTCTATGGCTACACCTTC. Translated: CASSLEGQPITLYGYTF.